A single sample gave rise to the 14 T cell receptor beta chains below, sequenced in a study of blood T cells in healthy people across ages. A sample-barcoded 5' primer and a J-beta primer mix were used in a second PCR of about 7 to 12 cycles. Each CDR3 protein is one row after TCRdb ran MiXCR on the 5' RACE reads. The sample holds hundreds of thousands of distinct CDR3 sequences; over 40% are singletons and the top ten take roughly 13%. The sample consisted of blood. The receptor source for this set is an elderly woman in good health.

The chain is built from TRBV20-1 and TRBJ2-3; possibly TRBD2 for D (6 bases). CDR3 length: 15 amino acids. Germline CDR1 and CDR2: DFQATT and SNEGSKA (reference sequence). V dropped 6 bases and J dropped 3 bases, with 19 bases sitting between them. The CDR3 DNA reads as TGCAGTGCCCAGACCGCCGGGGGTAAGACAGATACGCAGTATTTT. Translated, it gives CSAQTAGGKTDTQYF.

The table lists this clonotype with many counts. The rearrangement links TRBV3-1 to TRBJ2-1, with 14 nucleotides matching TRBD2. Germline loops: CDR1 LGHDT, CDR2 YNNKEL (reference sequence). The CDR3 is made up of 13 amino acids. V was clipped by 4 bases and J by 10 bases; unmatched bases: 0. For the CDR3, the DNA is TGTGCCAGCAGCCGGACTAGCGGGGGGGAGCAGTTCTTC. Protein product: CASSRTSGGEQFF.

The gene calls are TRBV28 and TRBJ2-3, with D perhaps TRBD2 (7 bases). CDR1 MDHEN and CDR2 SYDVKM come from the germline V gene. The CDR3 loop spans 17 amino acids. The V end was cut by 2 bases, the J end by 4 bases, with 19 bases between. The CDR3 nucleotides are TGTGCCAGCAGTTTAGGGGGCGGGGGCGCTTACGCAGATACGCAGTATTTT. As protein: CASSLGGGGAYADTQYF.

In the case of this clonotype: One junction end does not reproduce the germline sequence, and a read error may be involved. V usage is TRBV25-1 and J usage is TRBJ1-5, with D unresolved. CDR3 length equals 15 residues. Per germline, CDR1 MGHDK and CDR2 SYGVNS. The CDR3 spells CAGSAKGWYGQPQHF. CDR3 nucleotides: TGTGCCGGCAGTGCAAAGGGATGGTACGGCCAGCCCCAGCATTTT.

This clonotype was observed many times. The V call is TRBV12-3 or TRBV12-4, the J call TRBJ2-3; D might be TRBD1 (6 bases). V lost 5 bases and J lost 1, with 13 bases in between. The CDR3 is 15 amino acids. The CDR3 nucleotides are TGTGCCAGCAGTGCCCCAGGGGTACGCACAGATACGCAGTATTTT. Translating gives CASSAPGVRTDTQYF.

The chain links TRBV28 to TRBJ1-2, with 7 bases identical to TRBD1. With 6 bases clipped from V and 8 bases from J, the junction kept 9 bases outside the gene matches. The CDR3 length is 13 residues. Germline values: CDR1 MDHEN, CDR2 SYDVKM. The chain's CDR3 is CASRGQPQRGYTF. Written as DNA, the CDR3 is TGTGCCAGCAGGGGACAGCCCCAAAGGGGCTACACCTTC.

The chain has TRBV15 and TRBJ1-5; D ambiguous. The CDR3 is made up of 15 amino acids. The V end lost 0 bases, the J end lost 7 bases, and 13 bases lay between the germline ends. Germline CDR1 LNHNV, CDR2 YYDKDF (reference sequence). The CDR3 sequence is CATSRDFRSGQPQHF. The CDR3 DNA follows: TGTGCCACCAGCAGAGATTTCCGTTCGGGCCAGCCCCAGCATTTT.

V usage is TRBV30 and J usage is TRBJ2-5; D gene uncertain. This CDR3 has 11 residues. CDR1 and CDR2 from the germline V gene are GTSNPN and SVGIG (reference sequence). Trimming shortened V by 4 bases and J by 11 bases, and 14 bases separated the two germline ends. In DNA form, the CDR3 reads TGTGCCTGGACCCAATCGGGTGAGCAGTACTTC. Residues: CAWTQSGEQYF.

There are many counts of this clonotype. The rearrangement joins TRBV27 to TRBJ2-3; D may be TRBD2 (5 bases). CDR3 size: 16 residues. With 0 bases removed from V and 6 bases from J, the gap between germline ends came to 16 bases. CDR1 and CDR2 from the germline V gene are MNHEY and SMNVEV (reference sequence). The CDR3: CASSLSSRPGWDTQYF. The CDR3 nucleotides read TGTGCCAGCAGTTTATCGAGTAGGCCGGGATGGGATACGCAGTATTTT.

This clonotype was seen more than once but under ten times. V gene TRBV9 combines with J gene TRBJ1-1, with D unresolved. V lost 4 bases to trimming and J lost 3 bases, with 10 bases between them. This CDR3 spans 13 amino acids. CDR1 is SGDLS, CDR2 YYNGEE, per germline. In DNA form, the CDR3 reads TGTGCCAGCAGCTCCCTCGGCGACACTGAAGCTTTCTTT. Protein sequence: CASSSLGDTEAFF.

The J gene is TRBJ1-5, the V gene TRBV2; no reliable D call. The germline CDR1 and CDR2 sequences are SNHLY and FYNNEI. The V end lost 8 bases, the J end lost 4 bases, and 12 bases lay between the germline ends. The CDR3 is made up of 13 amino acids. The CDR3 DNA is TGTGCCAGCGTCGGACGGGATAATCAGCCCCAGCATTTT. Translated: CASVGRDNQPQHF.

Turning to this clonotype: Just one base apart from a much larger clone, this may be a read error. This chain links TRBV7-3 with TRBJ2-5; TRBD1 aligns across 7 bases. J gave up 11 bases and V 4 bases, and 13 bases lay outside the gene matches. The germline V gene has CDR1 SGHTA and CDR2 FQGTGA. The CDR3 covers 14 residues. The CDR3 DNA reads TGTGCCAGCAGCTGGGACAGCGGTTACAATGAGCAGTACTTC. Translated: CASSWDSGYNEQYF.

The chain has TRBV5-6 and TRBJ2-1; D may correspond to TRBD1 or TRBD2 (5 bases each). Germline V gene sequence: CDR1 SGHDT, CDR2 YYEEEE. V lost 2 bases, J lost 8 bases, and 11 bases lay in between. The CDR3 is 13 amino acids. CDR3 sequence: CASSFRDVDEQFF. For the CDR3, the DNA is TGTGCCAGCAGCTTCCGGGACGTCGATGAGCAGTTCTTC.

With respect to this clonotype: This may come from a read error, since a much larger clone is one base off. The chain is built from TRBV7-9 and TRBJ2-3, with D perhaps TRBD1 (5 bases). V dropped 0 bases and J dropped 2 bases, with 12 bases sitting between them. In germline, CDR1 is SEHNR, CDR2 FQNEAQ (reference sequence). The CDR3 loop spans 16 amino acids. CDR3 nucleotides: TGTGCCAGCAGCTTAGCAGGGGCGGAGCCCACAGATACGCAGTATTTT. It is translated as CASSLAGAEPTDTQYF.